A single sample gave rise to the 15 T cell receptor beta chains below, sequenced in a study of cytomegalovirus exposure and HLA in healthy donors. Both 60 Vbeta primers and 13 Jbeta primers went into the PCR. The method was immunoSEQ multiplex PCR; TCRdb's version includes in-frame clones alone and lacks a portion of them. The table has 95,000 or so clones, about 86% seen once. The sample consisted of PBMCs. These receptors were obtained from a woman in her 70s in good health and CMV-seropositive.

This chain connects TRBV7-3 to TRBJ2-7; D perhaps matches TRBD1 (6 bases). The CDR3 sequence is 14 residues long. The V gene's germline CDR1 is SGHTA and CDR2 FQGTGA. Trimming stripped 5 bases from V and 1 base from J, with 12 bases between. The CDR3 is CASSLNRASYEQYF. CDR3 bases: TGTGCCAGCAGCCTCAACAGGGCTTCCTACGAGCAGTACTTC.

The genes are TRBV18 and TRBJ1-3; 8 bases fit TRBD1. Germline trimming cut 6 bases from V and 6 bases from J; bases unmatched to any gene: 16. The CDR3 sequence is 17 residues long. Germline V gives CDR1 KGHSH, CDR2 LQKENI. The CDR3 DNA reads as TGTGCCAGCTCCCCCCTGGGACAGGCCTTACCTGTAAACACCATATATTTT. Translating gives CASSPLGQALPVNTIYF.

The V call is TRBV12-5, the J call TRBJ1-1, with D hard to call. Deletions cut 0 bases from V and 8 bases from J, with 10 bases between. Germline CDR1 LGHNT, CDR2 FRNRAP. The CDR3 extends over 13 amino acids. In nucleotides, the CDR3 is TGTGCTAGTGGTTTGGTAAACGCTCGGGAAGCTTTCTTT. This encodes CASGLVNAREAFF. The whole variable domain, filled in from reference TRBV12-5 and TRBJ1-1, reads DARVTQTPRHKVTEMGQEVTMRCQPILGHNTVFWYRQTMMQGLELLAYFRNRAPLDDSGMPKDRFSAEMPDATLATLKIQPSEPRDSAVYFCASGLVNAREAFFGQGTRLTVV.

This clone was detected once. The V gene is TRBV6-5, the J gene TRBJ1-1, with a tentative D call TRBD1 (6 bases). CDR1 is MNHEY, CDR2 SVGAGI, per germline. With 9 bases removed from V and 2 bases from J, the gap between germline ends came to 13 bases. There are 13 residues in the CDR3. The CDR3 DNA follows: TGTGCCAGTAGAGACAGGATTAACACTGAAGCTTTCTTT. Encoded protein: CASRDRINTEAFF.

The chain employs TRBV29-1 and TRBJ2-7; D perhaps matches TRBD1 (6 bases). CDR1 and CDR2 from the germline V gene are SQVTM and ANQGSEA. This CDR3 has 13 residues. V was clipped by 3 bases and J by 6 bases, with 15 bases between them. CDR3 nucleotide sequence: TGCAGCGTTGATCCCGGCAGGGGCGGCGAGCAGTACTTC. Its protein is CSVDPGRGGEQYF.

The rearrangement uses TRBV6-1 and TRBJ2-7, with a tentative D call TRBD2 (5 bases). The CDR3 contains 14 residues. The germline CDR1 and CDR2 sequences are MNHNS and SASEGT. Deletions cut 6 bases from V and 3 bases from J, with 15 bases between. CDR3 protein: CASRERAGGYEQYF. The CDR3 nucleotides are TGTGCCAGCAGGGAACGAGCCGGAGGCTACGAGCAGTACTTC.

This chain uses TRBV12-5 with TRBJ1-1; the D gene is possibly TRBD1 (5 bases). The CDR3 is 15 amino acids. V lost 8 bases, J lost 1 base, and 17 bases lay in between. Germline loops: CDR1 LGHNT, CDR2 FRNRAP. CDR3 coding DNA: TGTGCTAGTACCGGGACGGGGGGTGAGAACACTGAAGCTTTCTTT. Protein: CASTGTGGENTEAFF.

The chain recombines TRBV28 with TRBJ1-4, with 9 bases matching TRBD1. Looked up from germline, CDR1 is MDHEN and CDR2 is SYDVKM. The CDR3 runs 15 residues. V lost 6 bases to trimming and J lost 8 bases; unmatched junction nucleotides: 10. CDR3 protein: CASSYTGTGNEKLFF. In DNA form, the CDR3 reads TGTGCCAGCAGCTATACCGGGACAGGGAACGAAAAACTGTTTTTT.

The chain has TRBV7-3 and TRBJ2-2; 13 bases agree with TRBD2. The CDR3 is 15 residues long. Germline V gene lookup returns CDR1 SGHTA and CDR2 FQGTGA. Losses at the gene ends were 5 bases for V and 6 bases for J; bases not matched to a gene: 3. The CDR3 is CASSVLAGGPGELFF. The CDR3, as DNA: TGTGCCAGCAGCGTACTAGCGGGAGGGCCCGGGGAGCTGTTTTTT.

The chain has TRBV27 and TRBJ2-3, with TRBD2 identical over 14 bases. Germline assignment: CDR1 MNHEY and CDR2 SMNVEV (reference sequence). The CDR3 is 18 residues long. V shed 5 bases, J shed 1 base, and the junction held 8 bases outside the gene matches. The CDR3 coding sequence is TGTGCCAGCAGTCCCGTCGGACTAGCGGGAGGTGGCACAGATACGCAGTATTTT. Translated: CASSPVGLAGGGTDTQYF.

The chain links TRBV7-2 to TRBJ2-5, with D maybe TRBD1 (6 bases). This CDR3 has 13 amino acids. Germline assignment: CDR1 SGHTA and CDR2 FQGNSA. The ends were cut back, 2 bases at V and 6 bases at J, with 10 bases in the middle. The CDR3 loop is CASSLNQGKTQYF. DNA for the CDR3: TGTGCCAGCAGCTTAAATCAGGGGAAGACCCAGTACTTC.

The V and J genes are TRBV19 and TRBJ2-1; TRBD2 matches at 13 bases. This CDR3 has 15 amino acids. J gave up 10 bases and V 5 bases, and 8 bases lay outside the gene matches. Germline CDR1 is LNHDA and CDR2 is SQIVND (reference sequence). The CDR3 DNA reads TGTGCCAGTAGTGAAAGGACTAGCGGGAGCTTGGAGCAGTTCTTC. Amino acid sequence: CASSERTSGSLEQFF.

The V and J genes are TRBV7-2 and TRBJ2-1; 7 bases line up with TRBD2. From germline, CDR1 is SGHTA and CDR2 FQGNSA. The CDR3 extends over 16 amino acids. J gave up 1 base and V 4 bases, and 7 bases lay outside the gene matches. The CDR3 sequence: CASSSPGTKSYNEQFF. DNA of the CDR3: TGTGCCAGCAGCTCCCCCGGGACTAAGTCCTACAATGAGCAGTTCTTC.

The genes are TRBV28 and TRBJ2-3, with D possibly matching TRBD1 (5 bases). The CDR3 sequence is 18 residues long. V was pared by 0 bases and J by 0 bases, with 16 bases between. Looked up from germline, CDR1 is MDHEN and CDR2 is SYDVKM. The CDR3 region has the DNA TGTGCCAGCAGTTTATGGGATGGTACAGGTGCTAGCACAGATACGCAGTATTTT. Translation: CASSLWDGTGASTDTQYF.

The rearrangement joins TRBV6-5 to TRBJ2-7; 7 bases are shared with TRBD1. The trim removed 4 bases at V and 0 bases at J, leaving 9 bases unmatched. The CDR3 runs to 16 residues. Looked up from germline, CDR1 is MNHEY and CDR2 is SVGAGI. The CDR3 nucleotides read TGTGCCAGCAGTTCCTCCGGGACAGCTAGCTCCTACGAGCAGTACTTC. Protein product: CASSSSGTASSYEQYF.